A selection of T cell receptor beta chains follows, all from one sample in a study of cytomegalovirus exposure and HLA in healthy donors. TCRdb keeps only in-frame clones here, not all; method: immunoSEQ multiplex PCR. This repertoire includes about 190,000 clones. Sequencing input: PBMCs. The source is a woman aged 25 to 39 in good health and CMV-seropositive. Each CDR3 is given with its conserved first and last residue. D genes are given only for firm matches.

TRBV6-5	-	TRBJ2-7	TGTGCCAGCAGTTATTGGGCCGGCTCCTACGAGCAGTACTTC	CASSYWAGSYEQYF
TRBV5-1	TRBD2	TRBJ2-3	TGCGCCAGCAGCTTGGGGCTAGCGGGGGCCCCTAGCACAGATACGCAGTATTTT	CASSLGLAGAPSTDTQYF
TRBV9	TRBD1	TRBJ2-7	TGTGCCAGCAGCCCCCGGGCAGGGGGCCCCTACGAGCAGTACTTC	CASSPRAGGPYEQYF
TRBV19	-	TRBJ1-3	TGTGCCAGTAGTGACATAACAGGCTCTGGAAACACCATATATTTT	CASSDITGSGNTIYF
TRBV5-4	TRBD1	TRBJ1-1	TGTGCCAGCAGCTTGGCGGGACAGGGGGCCATGAACACTGAAGCTTTCTTT	CASSLAGQGAMNTEAFF
TRBV20-1	-	TRBJ2-5	TGCAGTGCTAGAAATCTAGAGACCCAGTACTTC	CSARNLETQYF
TRBV28	-	TRBJ1-2	TGTGCCAGCAGCATCACTACTAACTATGGCTACACCTTC	CASSITTNYGYTF
TRBV5-1	-	TRBJ2-4	TGCGCCAGCAGCTTGGGGTCCGAGGGAAACATTCAGTACTTC	CASSLGSEGNIQYF
TRBV4-1	-	TRBJ1-4	TGCGCCAGCAGCCAAATTGGCGGGCGCGAAAAACTGTTTTTT	CASSQIGGREKLFF
TRBV30	TRBD1	TRBJ1-2	TGTGCCTGGACCGGGACAGTCCGCGTCGGATACTTC	CAWTGTVRVGYF
TRBV19	-	TRBJ1-5	TGTGCCAGTAGTTCCCCAGGGTTCGTTAATCAGCCCCAGCATTTT	CASSSPGFVNQPQHF
TRBV28	TRBD2	TRBJ2-2	TGTGCCAGCAGTTTACCCCAGGGAGGGGCCGGGGAGCTGTTTTTT	CASSLPQGGAGELFF
TRBV5-1	TRBD1	TRBJ1-4	TGCGCCAGCAGCCTCGACAGGGGGCGAGGGGCTAATGAAAAACTGTTTTTT	CASSLDRGRGANEKLFF
TRBV27	TRBD2	TRBJ2-1	TGTGCCAGCAGTTTATCCAGCGGGAGGGTCCATGAGCAGTTCTTC	CASSLSSGRVHEQFF
TRBV30	TRBD1	TRBJ1-5	TGTGCCTGGAGTGTACTCGGACAGGGTGATCAGCCCCAGCATTTT	CAWSVLGQGDQPQHF
TRBV18	TRBD2	TRBJ2-3	TGTGCCAGCACACTAGCGGGAGCCCCAGATACGCAGTATTTT	CASTLAGAPDTQYF
TRBV19	TRBD1	TRBJ2-7	TGTGCCAGTAATTGGGGACAGGCAGAGGCCTACGAGCAGTACTTC	CASNWGQAEAYEQYF
TRBV7-9	TRBD1	TRBJ1-1	TGTGCCAGCACCCGGACAGGGATGAACACTGAAGCTTTCTTT	CASTRTGMNTEAFF